These 27 T cell receptor beta chains came from one sample sequenced in a study of breast tumors, draining lymph nodes, adjacent tissues. MiXCR was run by TCRdb on the multiplex PCR reads, yielding one entry per CDR3 protein. The sample includes approximately 230,000 distinct CDR3 sequences, less than 35% seen only once; the top ten take over 3.5%. Breast cancer patients provided tissue from their axillary draining lymph nodes. Specimen: axillary lymph node tissue. These receptors came from a female donor with breast cancer. Some clones in this sample may be carry-over from other donors' samples.

The rearrangement links TRBV6-2 or TRBV6-3 to TRBJ2-6; D remains unclear. Trimming removed 2 bases from V and 0 bases from J, with 8 bases in between. The CDR3 totals 16 residues. In germline, CDR1 is MNHEY, CDR2 SVGEGT. The CDR3 sequence is CASSYGRPSGANVLTF. The CDR3 bases are TGTGCCAGCAGTTACGGACGGCCCTCTGGGGCCAACGTCCTGACTTTC.

This clonotype has a count of ten or more. This chain joins TRBV5-1 and TRBJ1-4; no reliable D call. The V gene's germline CDR1 is SGHRS and CDR2 YFSETQ. Trimming shortened V by 4 bases and J by 0 bases, and 10 bases separated the two germline ends. The CDR3 is made up of 15 amino acids. The DNA of the CDR3 is TGCGCCAGCAGCCCACTAGGTGCAACTAATGAAAAACTGTTTTTT. Translated: CASSPLGATNEKLFF.

In the case of this clonotype: This may be a read error, as it is one base from a much larger clone. The rearrangement joins TRBV7-3 to TRBJ2-2, with D possibly TRBD2 on 6 matching bases. Germline CDR1 is SGHTA and CDR2 is FQGTGA. CDR3 length equals 18 residues. CDR3 sequence reads: CASSLTLGGVRTTRELFF. The CDR3 DNA follows: TGTGCCAGCAGCTTAACCCTAGGAGGGGTGAGGACCACCCGGGAGCTGTTTTTT.

This clonotype was seen only a few times. Possible read error: a much larger clone is one base away. In nucleotides, the CDR3 is TGTGCCAGCAGCTCTGGACGCACCTCCTACGAGCAGTACTTC. It codes for CASSSGRTSYEQYF. This chain uses TRBV5-6 with TRBJ2-7; no reliable D call. The CDR3 has 14 amino acids. Germline lookup yields CDR1 SGHDT and CDR2 YYEEEE. V gave up 3 bases and J gave up 0 bases, with 10 bases separating them.

This clonotype was found many times. The chain recombines TRBV2 with TRBJ1-2; tentatively, D is TRBD1 (6 bases). The V gene lost 7 bases and the J gene lost 6 bases, with 9 bases spanning the gap. The CDR3 spans 11 residues. Germline V CDR1 and CDR2: SNHLY, FYNNEI. This chain's CDR3 is CASKGGDGYTF. The CDR3 coding sequence is TGTGCCAGCAAAGGGGGGGATGGCTACACCTTC.

The chain employs TRBV4-3 and TRBJ2-5; D perhaps matches TRBD2 (5 bases). Trimming stripped 1 base from V and 5 bases from J, with 14 bases between. The CDR3 is 15 amino acids. Germline V gene lookup returns CDR1 LGHNA and CDR2 YSLEER. This chain's CDR3 is CASSQGLQDSETQYF. In DNA form, the CDR3 reads TGCGCCAGCAGCCAAGGTCTCCAGGACTCGGAGACCCAGTACTTC.

On this clonotype: A read error may explain this, as a much larger clone is one base away. V is TRBV6-7 and J is TRBJ1-4; no definite D call. TRBV6-7 is classed as an ORF, of uncertain function. There are 14 residues in the CDR3. Trimming stripped 7 bases from V and 3 bases from J, with 12 bases between. The CDR3: CASTRIGPNEKLFF. CDR3 DNA sequence: TGTGCCAGCACGCGGATTGGCCCTAATGAAAAACTGTTTTTT.

The chain employs TRBV7-9 and TRBJ2-7; D remains unclear. V lost 4 bases and J lost 3, with 13 bases in between. The CDR3 has 14 residues. Germline assignment: CDR1 SEHNR and CDR2 FQNEAQ (reference sequence). The CDR3 DNA reads as TGTGCCAGCAGCTCCCCGGGCCAAAACTACGAGCAGTACTTC. This translates into CASSSPGQNYEQYF. The full variable domain, completed using reference TRBV7-9 and TRBJ2-7, is DTGVSQNPRHKITKRGQNVTFRCDPISEHNRLYWYRQTLGQGPEFLTYFQNEAQLEKSRLLSDRFSAERPKGSFSTLEIQRTEQGDSAMYLCASSSPGQNYEQYFGPGTRLTVT.

This clonotype showed up just a few times. The gene calls are TRBV28 and TRBJ1-5, with 7 bases lining up with TRBD1. The CDR3 sequence is 13 residues long. The V segment lost 10 bases and the J segment 5 bases; nucleotides outside the gene matches: 8. Germline V gene sequence: CDR1 MDHEN, CDR2 SYDVKM. The CDR3 sequence is CAIKDRKDQPQHF. CDR3 DNA: TGTGCCATTAAGGACAGGAAAGATCAGCCCCAGCATTTT.

This clonotype was observed many times. The rearrangement links TRBV7-6 to TRBJ1-4; tentatively, D is TRBD1 (5 bases). The CDR3 is 15 amino acids. Trimming shortened V by 2 bases and J by 3 bases, and 10 bases separated the two germline ends. In germline, CDR1 is SGHVS, CDR2 FNYEAQ. CDR3 in DNA: TGTGCCAGCAGCTTACAGGGTGGGGCTAATGAAAAACTGTTTTTT. It codes for CASSLQGGANEKLFF.

The chain employs TRBV30 and TRBJ2-7; D is ambiguous. CDR1 and CDR2 from the germline V gene are GTSNPN and SVGIG (reference sequence). Trimming shortened V by 6 bases and J by 6 bases, and 18 bases separated the two germline ends. This CDR3 region has 13 residues. The CDR3 coding sequence is TGTGCCTGCGGTCTAGGGTTATCTAGCGAGCAGTACTTC. Translation: CACGLGLSSEQYF.

Regarding this clonotype: This may be a read error: a much more frequent sequence differs by one nucleotide. The chain employs TRBV6-6 and TRBJ1-5; 8 bases match TRBD1. This CDR3 is built from 15 residues. Per the germline V gene, CDR1 is MNHNY and CDR2 is SVGAGI (reference sequence). The V segment lost 5 bases and the J segment 1 base; nucleotides outside the gene matches: 4. This CDR3 reads CASSPGGVSNQPQHF. The CDR3 nucleotides read TGTGCCAGCAGTCCAGGGGGCGTGAGCAATCAGCCCCAGCATTTT.

This clonotype was recorded at least ten times. V is TRBV11-2 and J is TRBJ1-3; no firm D call. The CDR3 covers 15 residues. Germline loops: CDR1 SGHAT, CDR2 FQNNGV. Trimming left V 0 bases short and J 4 bases short, with 10 bases between. CDR3 sequence (DNA): TGTGCCAGCAGCTTAGATCAAGGGTTCGGAAACACCATATATTTT. Its protein product is CASSLDQGFGNTIYF.

Regarding this clonotype: A much more abundant neighbour one base away suggests this may be a read error. The V and J genes are TRBV5-1 and TRBJ1-4; maybe TRBD1 (5 bases). CDR1 is SGHRS, CDR2 YFSETQ, per germline. The CDR3 consists of 12 residues. Trimming shortened V by 5 bases and J by 14 bases, and 16 bases separated the two germline ends. CDR3 region: CASREQTGGLFF. For the CDR3, the DNA is TGCGCCAGCAGGGAGCAGACCGGGGGGCTGTTTTTT.

The rearrangement links TRBV10-3 to TRBJ2-7; TRBD1 matches 8 bases. CDR1 is ENHRY, CDR2 SYGVKD, per germline. The trim removed 2 bases at V and 0 bases at J, leaving 3 bases unmatched. CDR3 length equals 15 residues. The CDR3 nucleotides read TGTGCCATCAGTGAGGACAGGGGCATCTCCTACGAGCAGTACTTC. Its protein product is CAISEDRGISYEQYF.

V gene TRBV5-1 combines with J gene TRBJ2-5, with 8 bases fitting TRBD2. Germline CDR1 and CDR2: SGHRS and YFSETQ. The CDR3 is 15 amino acids. With V trimmed by 0 bases and J by 5 bases, 6 bases remained unmatched. CDR3 nucleotides: TGCGCCAGCAGCTTGGGACTAGCGAGCCACGAGACCCAGTACTTC. This codes for CASSLGLASHETQYF.

The CDR3 spells CASSLSTPLYTYTF. The CDR3 region has the DNA TGTGCCAGCAGCTTGTCGACACCGTTGTATACCTACACCTTC. The rearrangement joins TRBV11-2 to TRBJ1-2, with D unclear. Germline CDR1 and CDR2: SGHAT and FQNNGV. V was clipped by 3 bases and J by 10 bases, with 18 bases between them. The CDR3 is 14 amino acids.

There are many counts of this clonotype. This chain joins TRBV12-3 or TRBV12-4 and TRBJ2-3, with 9 bases matching TRBD1. This CDR3 comprises 14 residues. Trimming at V came to 5 bases and at J to 7 bases, leaving 7 bases not matched to a gene. The CDR3 is CASSKDRGRNTQYF. In DNA, the CDR3 is TGTGCCAGCAGTAAGGACAGGGGCCGGAATACGCAGTATTTT.

The sample holds many counts of this clonotype. This chain uses TRBV6-2 or TRBV6-3 with TRBJ2-7; D may be TRBD2 (6 bases). This CDR3 contains 15 residues. Germline V gene lookup returns CDR1 MNHEY and CDR2 SVGEGT. Trimming took 5 bases from V and 2 from J, leaving 16 bases between them. The CDR3 loop reads CASSNPLSGTYEQYF. The CDR3 DNA follows: TGTGCCAGCAGTAACCCTCTTAGCGGAACCTACGAGCAGTACTTC.

This clonotype appeared many times. A clone one base away is much larger, so this may be a read error. The chain couples TRBV2 to TRBJ2-5; 9 nucleotides align to TRBD1. Per the germline V gene, CDR1 is SNHLY and CDR2 is FYNNEI. V lost 8 bases, J lost 6 bases, and 7 bases stayed unmatched. The CDR3 has 13 amino acids. CDR3 nucleotide sequence: TGTGCCAGCGGGGGACAGGGACAAAAGACCCAGTACTTC. Residues: CASGGQGQKTQYF.

This rearrangement joins TRBV7-2 to TRBJ2-6, with 11 nucleotides matching TRBD1. The V gene's germline CDR1 is SGHTA and CDR2 FQGNSA. This CDR3 has 18 residues. V gave up 3 bases and J gave up 0 bases; unmatched junction bases: 4. This CDR3 reads CASSFSGTGGSGANVLTF. DNA of the CDR3: TGTGCCAGCAGCTTTTCCGGGACAGGGGGCTCTGGGGCCAACGTCCTGACTTTC.

The rearrangement joins TRBV9 to TRBJ2-1, with D possibly TRBD2 on 5 matching bases. Looked up from germline, CDR1 is SGDLS and CDR2 is YYNGEE. V was shortened by 4 bases and J by 5 bases, with 10 bases between the two germline ends. The CDR3 is made up of 13 amino acids. The CDR3, as DNA: TGTGCCAGCAGCTGGACTTCTGACAATGAGCAGTTCTTC. It specifies CASSWTSDNEQFF.

The rearrangement joins TRBV4-3 to TRBJ2-6, with 7 bases identical to TRBD2. The CDR3 consists of 17 residues. Germline V CDR1 and CDR2: LGHNA, YSLEER. V was pared by 5 bases and J by 0 bases, with 7 bases of the junction left unmatched. This CDR3 reads CASSLAAGPSGANVLTF. In DNA, the CDR3 is TGCGCCAGCAGCTTGGCAGCGGGACCCTCTGGGGCCAACGTCCTGACTTTC.

At least ten counts were recorded for this clonotype. The V gene is TRBV20-1, the J gene TRBJ1-2; no reliable D call. Looked up from germline, CDR1 is DFQATT and CDR2 is SNEGSKA (reference sequence). V was shortened by 6 bases and J by 0 bases, with 17 bases between the two germline ends. The CDR3 is 15 residues long. CDR3 amino acids: CSAKDGNSANYGYTF. In nucleotides, the CDR3 is TGCAGTGCCAAGGACGGAAATTCAGCTAACTATGGCTACACCTTC.

The sample holds many counts of this clonotype. The chain uses TRBV5-1 and TRBJ2-2; D is uncertain. V was cut by 4 bases and J by 5 bases, with 15 bases left in between. The CDR3 is made up of 15 amino acids. The germline CDR1 and CDR2 sequences are SGHRS and YFSETQ. The CDR3 DNA follows: TGCGCCAGCAGCCCCCCGGGCCGCACAACCGGGGAGCTGTTTTTT. Residues: CASSPPGRTTGELFF.

This clonotype was recorded at least ten times. The chain joins TRBV7-8 to TRBJ2-3, with D perhaps assigned TRBD1 or TRBD2 (5 bases each). The germline V gene has CDR1 SGHVS and CDR2 FQNEAQ. This CDR3 is 14 amino acids long. Trimming stripped 5 bases from V and 6 bases from J, with 15 bases between. The CDR3 DNA reads TGTGCCAGCAGCCCGGGACCCTTTAGGGATACGCAGTATTTT. Protein: CASSPGPFRDTQYF.

This chain joins TRBV12-3 or TRBV12-4 and TRBJ1-5, with D tentatively TRBD1 (5 bases). V lost 3 bases and J 1 base, leaving 7 bases between the germline ends. The CDR3 runs 14 residues. The chain's CDR3 is CASSFRGSNQPQHF. The CDR3 DNA reads as TGTGCCAGCAGTTTTCGGGGGAGCAATCAGCCCCAGCATTTT.